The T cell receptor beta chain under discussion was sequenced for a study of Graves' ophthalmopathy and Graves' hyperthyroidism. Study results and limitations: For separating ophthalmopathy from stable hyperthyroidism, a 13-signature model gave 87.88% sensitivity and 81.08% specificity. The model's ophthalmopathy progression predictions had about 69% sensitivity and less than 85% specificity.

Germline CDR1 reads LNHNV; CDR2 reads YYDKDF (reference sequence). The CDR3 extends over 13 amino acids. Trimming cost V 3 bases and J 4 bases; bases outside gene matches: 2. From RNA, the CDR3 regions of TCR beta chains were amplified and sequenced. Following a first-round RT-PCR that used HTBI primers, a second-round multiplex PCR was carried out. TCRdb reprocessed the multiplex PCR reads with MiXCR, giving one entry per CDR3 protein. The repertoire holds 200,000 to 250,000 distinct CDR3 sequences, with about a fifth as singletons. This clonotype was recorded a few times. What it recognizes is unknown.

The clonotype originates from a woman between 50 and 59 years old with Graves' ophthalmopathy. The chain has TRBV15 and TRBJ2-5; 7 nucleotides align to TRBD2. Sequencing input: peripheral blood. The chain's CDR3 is CATSSIAGETQYF. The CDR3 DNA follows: TGTGCCACCAGCAGTATAGCGGGAGAGACCCAGTACTTC. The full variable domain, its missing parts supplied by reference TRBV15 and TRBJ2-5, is DAMVIQNPRYQVTQFGKPVTLSCSQTLNHNVMYWYQQKSSQAPKLLFHYYDKDFNNEADTPDNFQSRRPNTSFCFLDIRSPGLGDTAMYLCATSSIAGETQYFGPGTRLLVL.